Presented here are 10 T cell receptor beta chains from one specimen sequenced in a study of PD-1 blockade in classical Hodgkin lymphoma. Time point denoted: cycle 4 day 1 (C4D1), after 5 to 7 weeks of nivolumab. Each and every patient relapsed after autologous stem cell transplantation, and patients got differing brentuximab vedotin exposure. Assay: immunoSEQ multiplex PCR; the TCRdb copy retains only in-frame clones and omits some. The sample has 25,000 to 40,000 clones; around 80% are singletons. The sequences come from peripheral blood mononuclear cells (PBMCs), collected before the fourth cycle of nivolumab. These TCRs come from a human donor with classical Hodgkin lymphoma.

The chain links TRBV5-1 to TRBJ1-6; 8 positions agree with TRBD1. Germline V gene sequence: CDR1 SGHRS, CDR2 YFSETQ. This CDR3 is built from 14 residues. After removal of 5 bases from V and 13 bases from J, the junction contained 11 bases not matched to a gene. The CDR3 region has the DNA TGCGCCAGCAGACCGGGACAGGCGGGGGGGCCCCTCCACTTT. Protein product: CASRPGQAGGPLHF.

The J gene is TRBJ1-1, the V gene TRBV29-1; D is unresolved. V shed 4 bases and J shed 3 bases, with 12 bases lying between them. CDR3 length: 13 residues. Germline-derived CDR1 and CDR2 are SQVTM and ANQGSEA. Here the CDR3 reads CSVAGVGDTEAFF. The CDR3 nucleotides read TGCAGCGTTGCCGGAGTGGGCGACACTGAAGCTTTCTTT.

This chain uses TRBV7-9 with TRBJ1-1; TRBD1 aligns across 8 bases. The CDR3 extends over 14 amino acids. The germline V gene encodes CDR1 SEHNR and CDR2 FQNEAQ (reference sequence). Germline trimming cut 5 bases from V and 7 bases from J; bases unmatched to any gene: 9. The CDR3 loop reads CASSQAGGRDEAFF. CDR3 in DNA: TGTGCCAGCAGCCAAGCAGGGGGCCGTGATGAAGCTTTCTTT.

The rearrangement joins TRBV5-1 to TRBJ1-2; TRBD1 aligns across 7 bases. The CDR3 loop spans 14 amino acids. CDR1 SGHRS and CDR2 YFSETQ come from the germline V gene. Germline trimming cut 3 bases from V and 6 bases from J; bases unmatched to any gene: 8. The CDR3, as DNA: TGCGCCAGCAGCTCGACAGGGATTGTGGATGGCTACACCTTC. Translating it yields CASSSTGIVDGYTF. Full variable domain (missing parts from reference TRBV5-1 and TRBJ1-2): KAGVTQTPRYLIKTRGQQVTLSCSPISGHRSVSWYQQTPGQGLQFLFEYFSETQRNKGNFPGRFSGRQFSNSRSEMNVSTLELGDSALYLCASSSTGIVDGYTFGSGTRLTVV.

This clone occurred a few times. CDR3 sequence: CASSAPTGRNTGELFF. The CDR3 DNA reads TGTGCCAGCAGTGCCCCGACAGGAAGGAACACCGGGGAGCTGTTTTTT. J is TRBJ2-2 and V is TRBV6-1, with D tentatively TRBD1 (6 bases). V shed 4 bases and J shed 1 base, with 13 bases lying between them. CDR1 MNHNS and CDR2 SASEGT come from the germline V gene. The CDR3 has 16 amino acids.

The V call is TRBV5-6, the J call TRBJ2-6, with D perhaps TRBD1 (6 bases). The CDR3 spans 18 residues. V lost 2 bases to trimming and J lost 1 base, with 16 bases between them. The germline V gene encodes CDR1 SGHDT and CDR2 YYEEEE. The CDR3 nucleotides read TGTGCCAGCAGCTTTCGGGACATATTTTCTTCTGGGGCCAACGTCCTGACTTTC. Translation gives CASSFRDIFSSGANVLTF.

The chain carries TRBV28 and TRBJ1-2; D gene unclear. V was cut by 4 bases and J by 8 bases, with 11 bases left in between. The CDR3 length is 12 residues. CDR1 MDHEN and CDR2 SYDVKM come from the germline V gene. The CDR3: CASSSGVGGYTF. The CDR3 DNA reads TGTGCCAGCAGTTCCGGGGTGGGAGGCTACACCTTC.

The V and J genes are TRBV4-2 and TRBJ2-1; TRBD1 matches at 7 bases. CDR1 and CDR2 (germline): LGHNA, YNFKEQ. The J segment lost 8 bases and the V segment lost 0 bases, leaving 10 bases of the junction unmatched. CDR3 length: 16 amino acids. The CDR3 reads CASSQDLSVTGDEQFF. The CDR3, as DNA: TGTGCCAGCAGCCAAGATTTATCCGTTACAGGGGATGAGCAGTTCTTC.

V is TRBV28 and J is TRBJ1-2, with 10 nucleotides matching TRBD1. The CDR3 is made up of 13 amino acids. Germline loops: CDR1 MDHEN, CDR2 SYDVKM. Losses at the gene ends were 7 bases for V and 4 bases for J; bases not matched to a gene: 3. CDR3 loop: CASTRQGAYGYTF. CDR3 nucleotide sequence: TGTGCCAGCACAAGACAGGGGGCCTATGGCTACACCTTC.

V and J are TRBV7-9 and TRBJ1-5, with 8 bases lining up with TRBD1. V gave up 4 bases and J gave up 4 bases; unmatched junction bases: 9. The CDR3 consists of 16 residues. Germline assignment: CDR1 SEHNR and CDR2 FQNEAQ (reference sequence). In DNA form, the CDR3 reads TGTGCCAGCAGCTCCGATACAGGGGGAATTAATCAGCCCCAGCATTTT. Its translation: CASSSDTGGINQPQHF.